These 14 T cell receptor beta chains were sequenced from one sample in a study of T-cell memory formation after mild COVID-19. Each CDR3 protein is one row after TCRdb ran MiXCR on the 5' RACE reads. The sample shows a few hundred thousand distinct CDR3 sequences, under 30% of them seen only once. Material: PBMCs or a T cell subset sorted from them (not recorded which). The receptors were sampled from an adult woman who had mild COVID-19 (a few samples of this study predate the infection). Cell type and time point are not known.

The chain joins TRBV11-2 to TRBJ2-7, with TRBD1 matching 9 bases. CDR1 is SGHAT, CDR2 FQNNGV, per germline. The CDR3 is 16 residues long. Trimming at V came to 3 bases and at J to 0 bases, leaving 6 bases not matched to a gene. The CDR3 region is CASSLISGQGSYEQYF. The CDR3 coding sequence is TGTGCCAGCAGCTTGATATCGGGACAGGGCTCCTACGAGCAGTACTTC.

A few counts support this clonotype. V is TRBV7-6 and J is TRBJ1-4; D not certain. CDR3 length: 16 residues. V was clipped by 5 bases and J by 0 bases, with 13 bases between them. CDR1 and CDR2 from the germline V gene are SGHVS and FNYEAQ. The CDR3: CASSPGRPATNEKLFF. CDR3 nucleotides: TGTGCCAGCAGCCCCGGCAGGCCCGCAACTAATGAAAAACTGTTTTTT.

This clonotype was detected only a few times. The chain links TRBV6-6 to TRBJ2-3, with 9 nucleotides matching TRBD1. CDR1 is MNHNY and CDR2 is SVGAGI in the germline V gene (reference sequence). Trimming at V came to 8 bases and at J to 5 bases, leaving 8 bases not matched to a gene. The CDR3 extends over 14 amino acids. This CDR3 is CASQFGTGLDTQYF. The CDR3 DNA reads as TGTGCCAGCCAATTCGGGACAGGGTTAGATACGCAGTATTTT.

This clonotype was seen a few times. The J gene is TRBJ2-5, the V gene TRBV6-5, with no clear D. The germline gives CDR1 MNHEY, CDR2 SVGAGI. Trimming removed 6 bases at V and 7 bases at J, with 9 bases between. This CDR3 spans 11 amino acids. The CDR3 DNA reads TGTGCCAGCAGACTCTTAGGGACCCAGTACTTC. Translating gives CASRLLGTQYF.

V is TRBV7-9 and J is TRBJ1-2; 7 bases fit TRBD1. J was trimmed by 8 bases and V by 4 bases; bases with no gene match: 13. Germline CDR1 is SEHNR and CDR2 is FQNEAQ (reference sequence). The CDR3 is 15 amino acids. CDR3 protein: CASSYAGTVIVGYTF. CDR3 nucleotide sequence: TGTGCCAGCAGCTATGCCGGGACAGTGATCGTGGGCTACACCTTC.

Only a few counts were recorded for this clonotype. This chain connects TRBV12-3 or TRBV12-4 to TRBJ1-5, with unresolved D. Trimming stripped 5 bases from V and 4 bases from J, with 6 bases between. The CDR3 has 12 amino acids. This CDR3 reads CASSGQNQPQHF. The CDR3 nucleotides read TGTGCCAGCAGTGGGCAGAATCAGCCCCAGCATTTT.

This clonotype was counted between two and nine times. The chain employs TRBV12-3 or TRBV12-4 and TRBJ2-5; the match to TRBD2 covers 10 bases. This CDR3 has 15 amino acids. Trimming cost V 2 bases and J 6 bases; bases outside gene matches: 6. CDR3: CASSLLLAGAKTQYF. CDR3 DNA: TGTGCCAGCAGTTTATTGCTAGCGGGAGCAAAGACCCAGTACTTC.

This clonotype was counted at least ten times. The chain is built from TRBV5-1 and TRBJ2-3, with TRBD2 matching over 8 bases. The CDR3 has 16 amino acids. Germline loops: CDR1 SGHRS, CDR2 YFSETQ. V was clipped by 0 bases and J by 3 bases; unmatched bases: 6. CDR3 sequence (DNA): TGCGCCAGCAGCTTGGGTTCGAGCGGGGGTACAGATACGCAGTATTTT. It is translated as CASSLGSSGGTDTQYF. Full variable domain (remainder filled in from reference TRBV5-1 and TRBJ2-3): KAGVTQTPRYLIKTRGQQVTLSCSPISGHRSVSWYQQTPGQGLQFLFEYFSETQRNKGNFPGRFSGRQFSNSRSEMNVSTLELGDSALYLCASSLGSSGGTDTQYFGPGTRLTVL.

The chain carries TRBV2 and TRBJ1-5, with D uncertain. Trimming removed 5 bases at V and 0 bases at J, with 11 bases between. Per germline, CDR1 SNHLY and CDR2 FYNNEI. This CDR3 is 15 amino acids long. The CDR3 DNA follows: TGTGCCAGCAGTCCAGGATTACTTAGCAATCAGCCCCAGCATTTT. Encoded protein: CASSPGLLSNQPQHF.

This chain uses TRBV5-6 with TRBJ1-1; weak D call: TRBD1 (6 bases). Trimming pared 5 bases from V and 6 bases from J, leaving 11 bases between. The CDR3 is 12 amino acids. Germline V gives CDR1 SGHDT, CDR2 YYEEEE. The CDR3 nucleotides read TGTGCCAGCAGTCGACAGGACGCTGAAGCTTTCTTT. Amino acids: CASSRQDAEAFF.

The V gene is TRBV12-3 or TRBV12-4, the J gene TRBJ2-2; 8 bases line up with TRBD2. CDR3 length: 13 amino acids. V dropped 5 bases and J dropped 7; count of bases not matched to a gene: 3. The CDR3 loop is CASSTSGGGELFF. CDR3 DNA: TGTGCCAGCAGTACAAGCGGGGGCGGGGAGCTGTTTTTT.

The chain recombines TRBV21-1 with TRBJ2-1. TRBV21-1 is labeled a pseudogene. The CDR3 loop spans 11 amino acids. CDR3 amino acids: CASSSLSEQFF. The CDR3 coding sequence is TGTGCCAGCAGCAGCCTCAGTGAGCAGTTCTTC.

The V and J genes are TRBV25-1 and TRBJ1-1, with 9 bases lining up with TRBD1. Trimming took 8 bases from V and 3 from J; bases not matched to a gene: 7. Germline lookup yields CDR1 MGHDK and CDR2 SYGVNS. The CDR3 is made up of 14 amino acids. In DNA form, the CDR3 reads TGTGCCAGCCGACAGGGGGATTGGGACACTGAAGCTTTCTTT. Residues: CASRQGDWDTEAFF.

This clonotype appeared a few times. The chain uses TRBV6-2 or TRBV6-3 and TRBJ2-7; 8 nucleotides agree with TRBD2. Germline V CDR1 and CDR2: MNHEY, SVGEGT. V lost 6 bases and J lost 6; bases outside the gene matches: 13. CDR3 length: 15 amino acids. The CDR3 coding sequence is TGTGCCAGCAGAGAGCGTGGGACTAGGATCGGCGAGCAGTACTTC. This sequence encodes CASRERGTRIGEQYF.